The 25 T cell receptor beta chains in this list originate from one sample, sequenced in a study of PD-1 blockade in mismatch repair-deficient tumors. This table comes from immunoSEQ multiplex PCR, and its TCRdb copy is limited to in-frame clones, with some not included. The sample yields approximately 80,000 clones, 70% to 90% seen once. The material sequenced was peripheral blood, taken 44 weeks after starting pembrolizumab. The receptors derive from an adult with mismatch repair-deficient cancer.

This sequence joins TRBV6-5 and TRBJ2-7; 7 bases match TRBD1. The CDR3 covers 11 residues. CDR1 and CDR2 (germline): MNHEY, SVGAGI. J lost 7 bases, V lost 6 bases, and 3 bases had no gene match. CDR3 nucleotides: TGTGCCAGCAGGGCAGGGGGTGAGCAGTACTTC. It encodes CASRAGGEQYF.

This clone was recorded a few times. The chain couples TRBV15 to TRBJ1-4; tentatively, D is TRBD1 (6 bases). CDR3 size: 14 residues. The germline V gene has CDR1 LNHNV and CDR2 YYDKDF (reference sequence). Trimming left V 6 bases short and J 5 bases short, with 13 bases between. Written as DNA, the CDR3 is TGTGCCACCAGGCCAGGGGATGAAAATGAAAAACTGTTTTTT. This encodes CATRPGDENEKLFF.

The J gene is TRBJ2-7, the V gene TRBV19; D gene ambiguous. V was cut by 5 bases and J by 1 base, with 9 bases left in between. The CDR3 consists of 13 residues. CDR1 and CDR2 (germline): LNHDA, SQIVND (reference sequence). CDR3 loop: CASSPGLSYEQYF. CDR3 sequence (DNA): TGTGCCAGTAGTCCGGGCCTTTCCTACGAGCAGTACTTC. The full variable domain, its missing parts supplied by reference TRBV19 and TRBJ2-7, is DGGITQSPKYLFRKEGQNVTLSCEQNLNHDAMYWYRQDPGQGLRLIYYSQIVNDFQKGDIAEGYSVSREKKESFPLTVTSAQKNPTAFYLCASSPGLSYEQYFGPGTRLTVT.

The gene calls are TRBV9 and TRBJ2-3, with D uncertain. Germline V lookup: CDR1 SGDLS, CDR2 YYNGEE. This CDR3 region has 12 residues. V dropped 0 bases and J dropped 10 bases, with 9 bases sitting between them. The chain's CDR3 is CASSVESAPQYF. CDR3 in DNA: TGTGCCAGCAGCGTAGAGAGTGCTCCGCAGTATTTT.

The chain has TRBV4-1 and TRBJ2-7; either TRBD1 or TRBD2 may supply D (5 bases each). The CDR3 has 15 amino acids. CDR1 and CDR2 (germline): MGHRA, YSYEKL. The V end was cut by 3 bases, the J end by 3 bases, with 15 bases between. The CDR3 DNA follows: TGCGCCAGCAGCCATAACCGGGACGCAGGCTACGAGCAGTACTTC. Amino acids: CASSHNRDAGYEQYF.

This chain links TRBV10-3 with TRBJ2-7; 10 nucleotides line up with TRBD2. The CDR3 consists of 15 residues. V trimming: 4 bases; J trimming: 0 bases; junction bases outside the gene matches: 3. Looked up from germline, CDR1 is ENHRY and CDR2 is SYGVKD. The CDR3 DNA reads as TGTGCCATCAGTGCGGCTAGCGGGAGCTCCTACGAGCAGTACTTC. Residues: CAISAASGSSYEQYF.

V and J are TRBV10-3 and TRBJ2-5, with TRBD1 matching 7 bases. Germline CDR1 and CDR2: ENHRY and SYGVKD. The CDR3 totals 15 residues. J lost 1 base, V lost 4 bases, and 6 bases had no gene match. CDR3 bases: TGTGCCATCAGTGCGACCCGACAGGGCCAAGAGACCCAGTACTTC. Its protein is CAISATRQGQETQYF.

The rearrangement links TRBV14 to TRBJ2-1; D unresolved. This CDR3 contains 14 residues. V was cut by 3 bases and J by 1 base, with 7 bases left in between. The germline gives CDR1 SGHDN, CDR2 FVKESK. CDR3 loop: CASSQGPSYNEQFF. The CDR3 DNA follows: TGTGCCAGCAGCCAGGGCCCGTCCTACAATGAGCAGTTCTTC.

The V and J genes are TRBV6-5 and TRBJ2-1; 7 bases map to TRBD2. The CDR3 is made up of 14 amino acids. Germline lookup yields CDR1 MNHEY and CDR2 SVGAGI. With V trimmed by 0 bases and J by 8 bases, 4 bases remained unmatched. CDR3 bases: TGTGCCAGCAGTTACTCCTCTAGCGGCGATGAGCAGTTCTTC. It yields the protein CASSYSSSGDEQFF.

This clone was recorded a few times. This rearrangement joins TRBV6-6 to TRBJ2-7, with D perhaps matching TRBD1 (5 bases). Germline V gene sequence: CDR1 MNHNY, CDR2 SVGAGI (reference sequence). This CDR3 has 13 amino acids. V shed 8 bases and J shed 0 bases, with 11 bases lying between them. CDR3 nucleotide sequence: TGTGCCAGCCGAGGACACCTCTCCTACGAGCAGTACTTC. This translates into CASRGHLSYEQYF.

The V call is TRBV11-3, the J call TRBJ2-1; perhaps D is TRBD1 or TRBD2 (5 bases each). V was pared by 3 bases and J by 4 bases, with 10 bases between. Germline V gives CDR1 SGHNT, CDR2 YENEEA. This CDR3 is built from 14 residues. The CDR3 spells CASSLPGPYNEQFF. In DNA, the CDR3 is TGTGCCAGCAGCTTGCCGGGACCGTACAATGAGCAGTTCTTC.

The genes are TRBV9 and TRBJ2-3; 8 bases are shared with TRBD2. V shed 1 base and J 2 bases; nucleotides not matched to a gene: 3. CDR1 SGDLS and CDR2 YYNGEE come from the germline V gene. The length of the CDR3 is 15 residues. The CDR3 reads CASSVSGSNTDTQYF. The CDR3 DNA is TGTGCCAGCAGCGTAAGCGGGAGTAACACAGATACGCAGTATTTT.

V is TRBV7-2 and J is TRBJ2-1, with 12 nucleotides matching TRBD2. Unmatched junction bases numbered 9, after V lost 2 bases and J lost 7 bases. The CDR3 runs to 17 residues. Germline V gives CDR1 SGHTA, CDR2 FQGNSA. In nucleotides, the CDR3 is TGTGCCAGCAGCTTATCCCGACTAGCGGGAGTTGGAAATGAGCAGTTCTTC. Its protein product is CASSLSRLAGVGNEQFF. Full variable domain (rest looked up from reference TRBV7-2 and TRBJ2-1): GAGVSQSPSNKVTEKGKDVELRCDPISGHTALYWYRQSLGQGLEFLIYFQGNSAPDKSGLPSDRFSAERTGGSVSTLTIQRTQQEDSAVYLCASSLSRLAGVGNEQFFGPGTRLTVL.

The chain recombines TRBV27 with TRBJ1-2; TRBD1 agrees at 8 bases. The CDR3 contains 12 residues. Germline CDR1 MNHEY, CDR2 SMNVEV (reference sequence). V shed 6 bases, J shed 5 bases, and the junction held 2 bases outside the gene matches. In nucleotides, the CDR3 is TGTGCCAGCAGGACAGGGGCTTATGGCTACACCTTC. It encodes CASRTGAYGYTF.

A note on this clone: Distinct nucleotide sequences in the sample also encode this CDR3. The chain combines TRBV30 with TRBJ1-5; maybe TRBD1 (5 bases). From germline, CDR1 is GTSNPN and CDR2 SVGIG (reference sequence). This CDR3 comprises 15 residues. V was trimmed by 3 bases and J by 3 bases, leaving 15 bases between them. This chain's CDR3 is CAWSAGQGLNQPQHF. CDR3 nucleotides: TGTGCCTGGAGCGCAGGGCAAGGTCTCAATCAGCCCCAGCATTTT.

Here the CDR3 DNA reads TGTGCCAGCAGCTCATTGCCGGCAGATACGCAGTATTTT. Its translation is CASSSLPADTQYF. V gene TRBV7-2 combines with J gene TRBJ2-3; no firm D call. The CDR3 length is 13 residues. The V and J ends lost 4 bases and 4 bases respectively, with 9 bases between them. Germline V lookup: CDR1 SGHTA, CDR2 FQGNSA. Full variable domain (outside the CDR3, taken from reference TRBV7-2 and TRBJ2-3): GAGVSQSPSNKVTEKGKDVELRCDPISGHTALYWYRQSLGQGLEFLIYFQGNSAPDKSGLPSDRFSAERTGGSVSTLTIQRTQQEDSAVYLCASSSLPADTQYFGPGTRLTVL.

This clone occurred a few times. The CDR3: CASSRGWNEQYF. The CDR3 nucleotides read TGCGCCAGCAGTAGGGGTTGGAACGAGCAGTACTTC. V is TRBV10-2 and J is TRBJ2-7, with a weak D call TRBD1 (5 bases). Germline-derived CDR1 and CDR2 are WSHSY and SAAADI. Trimming took 5 bases from V and 5 from J, leaving 10 bases between them. This CDR3 has 12 amino acids.

The rearrangement joins TRBV5-6 to TRBJ1-1; D gene uncertain. Per the germline V gene, CDR1 is SGHDT and CDR2 is YYEEEE. The CDR3 has 12 residues. The germline V and J ends were trimmed by 0 bases and 10 bases, with 10 bases remaining between them. CDR3 DNA: TGTGCCAGCAGCTTGGCTGGCTGGGGAGCTTTCTTT. Amino acid sequence: CASSLAGWGAFF.

This chain uses TRBV29-1 with TRBJ2-4, with 8 bases matching TRBD2. V was clipped by 4 bases and J by 1 base; unmatched bases: 15. CDR3 size: 18 residues. CDR1 and CDR2 from the germline V gene are SQVTM and ANQGSEA. The CDR3 here is CSVVGLAGWGGAKNIQYF. CDR3 in DNA: TGCAGCGTTGTAGGGCTAGCGGGTTGGGGTGGGGCCAAAAACATTCAGTACTTC.

The genes are TRBV5-5 and TRBJ1-4, with D unclear. Trimming took off 0 bases at V and 0 bases at J, with 6 bases between the two ends. CDR1 is SGHKS, CDR2 YYEKEE, per germline (reference sequence). The CDR3 extends over 15 amino acids. CDR3 residues: CASSLGTATNEKLFF. The CDR3, as DNA: TGTGCCAGCAGCTTGGGTACAGCAACTAATGAAAAACTGTTTTTT.

V is TRBV11-1 and J is TRBJ2-5; 12 bases are a match to TRBD2. Unmatched junction bases numbered 5, after V lost 4 bases and J lost 5 bases. Germline V gene data show CDR1 as SGHAT and CDR2 as FQDESV (reference sequence). The CDR3 runs to 15 residues. CDR3 in DNA: TGTGCCAGCAGCTCGCTAGCGGGAGGGGCGGAGACCCAGTACTTC. Amino acids: CASSSLAGGAETQYF.

The chain joins TRBV18 to TRBJ1-1; no clear D. Germline V gene sequence: CDR1 KGHSH, CDR2 LQKENI. This CDR3 has 14 residues. Trimming left V 4 bases short and J 4 bases short, with 13 bases between. In DNA, the CDR3 is TGTGCCAGCTCACGACCGACCCAGGCCACTGAAGCTTTCTTT. Protein: CASSRPTQATEAFF.

This sequence joins TRBV5-5 and TRBJ2-4, with TRBD1 matching 7 bases. Germline CDR1 is SGHKS and CDR2 is YYEKEE (reference sequence). J gave up 3 bases and V 1 base, and 19 bases lay outside the gene matches. The CDR3 runs 20 residues. CDR3 bases: TGTGCCAGCAGCTTGAAAGAATTTGGTTCCAGGGGGTACGGCAAAAACATTCAGTACTTC. Translated, it gives CASSLKEFGSRGYGKNIQYF.

This clone was counted a single time. The V and J genes are TRBV5-1 and TRBJ1-5, with D possibly TRBD1 on 6 matching bases. Between the trimmed V and J ends, which lost 0 bases and 3 bases, there was a span of 10 bases. The length of the CDR3 is 15 residues. Germline V gene sequence: CDR1 SGHRS, CDR2 YFSETQ. CDR3 sequence (DNA): TGCGCCAGCAGCTTGGAGGGGGAAAACAATCAGCCCCAGCATTTT. Amino acids: CASSLEGENNQPQHF.

This chain joins TRBV6-5 and TRBJ1-1, with a weak D call TRBD1 (5 bases). CDR1 MNHEY and CDR2 SVGAGI come from the germline V gene. V was clipped by 0 bases and J by 4 bases, with 9 bases between them. The CDR3 runs to 14 residues. CDR3 amino acids: CASSYSWGSTEAFF. DNA of the CDR3: TGTGCCAGCAGTTACTCTTGGGGGTCCACTGAAGCTTTCTTT.